Given below is one T cell receptor beta chain in context. The sample comes from a study of shared clonotypes between healthy human individuals. V was clipped by 3 bases and J by 3 bases, with 18 bases between them. Per the germline V gene, CDR1 is SNHLY and CDR2 is FYNNEI. The CDR3 loop spans 16 amino acids. Unsorted PBMC replicate PCRs drew on around 310 ng DNA, representing 30,000 to 35,000 T cell genomes. TCRdb's table, derived via immunoSEQ multiplex PCR, lists solely in-frame clones and lacks some. The data hold roughly 490,000 clones, with about 82% observed a single time. The rearrangement uses TRBV2 and TRBJ2-7; a possible D gene is TRBD1 (5 bases). The source of this sequence is a woman between 40 and 55 years old in good health. Some clones in this sample may be carry-over from other donors' samples. The sequenced material came from PBMCs. CDR3 residues: CASSDFFQGIYYEQYF. CDR3 nucleotide sequence: TGTGCCAGCAGTGACTTTTTTCAGGGAATTTACTACGAGCAGTACTTC. The entire variable domain, with the rest obtained from reference TRBV2 and TRBJ2-7, is as follows: EPEVTQTPSHQVTQMGQEVILRCVPISNHLYFYWYRQILGQKVEFLVSFYNNEISEKSEIFDDQFSVERPDGSNFTLKIRSTKLEDSAMYFCASSDFFQGIYYEQYFGPGTRLTVT.